This T cell receptor (beta chain) was found in a study of TIL therapy for anti-PD-1-resistant metastatic lung cancer. At the level of the study: Tumors carried a median about 1.5 non-synonymous mutations per megabase.

The V gene end was trimmed by 2 bases and the J gene end by 4 bases; junction bases not matched to a gene: 2. The CDR3 sequence is 14 residues long. Looked up from germline, CDR1 is MNHEY and CDR2 is SVGEGT. The libraries were made with immunoSEQ v3. Only in-frame clones appear in the TCRdb table, and some are missing; sequencing was by immunoSEQ multiplex PCR. The table lists around 100,000 clones, around 71% of them singletons, with approximately 11% in the top ten. Described time point: pre-treatment sample, taken before nivolumab and TIL therapy. Pleural nodules or supraclavicular lymph nodes made up most of the excised metastases sampled.

The sequence was collected from a person aged 25-79 years with non-small cell lung cancer. Material: tumor tissue, obtained at baseline. V is TRBV6-2 or TRBV6-3 and J is TRBJ2-1, with 7 bases aligning to TRBD2. CDR3 sequence reads: CASSYDGGYNEQFF. The CDR3 DNA reads as TGTGCCAGCAGTTACGACGGGGGGTACAATGAGCAGTTCTTC.